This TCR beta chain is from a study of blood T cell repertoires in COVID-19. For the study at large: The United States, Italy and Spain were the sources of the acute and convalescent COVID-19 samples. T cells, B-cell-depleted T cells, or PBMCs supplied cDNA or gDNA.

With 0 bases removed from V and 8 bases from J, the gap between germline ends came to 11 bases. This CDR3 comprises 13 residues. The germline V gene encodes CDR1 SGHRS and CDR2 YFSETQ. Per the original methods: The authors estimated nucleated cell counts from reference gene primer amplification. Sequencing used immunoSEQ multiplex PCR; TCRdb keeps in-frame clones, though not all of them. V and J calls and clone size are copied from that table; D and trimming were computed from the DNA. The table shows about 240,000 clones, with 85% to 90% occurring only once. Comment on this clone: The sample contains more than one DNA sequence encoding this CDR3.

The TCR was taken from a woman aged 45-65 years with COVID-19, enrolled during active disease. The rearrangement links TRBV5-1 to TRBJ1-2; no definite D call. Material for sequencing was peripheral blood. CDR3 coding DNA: TGCGCCAGCAGCTTGGAGGACGGAGGAGGCTACACCTTC. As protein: CASSLEDGGGYTF. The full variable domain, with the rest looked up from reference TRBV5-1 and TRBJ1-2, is KAGVTQTPRYLIKTRGQQVTLSCSPISGHRSVSWYQQTPGQGLQFLFEYFSETQRNKGNFPGRFSGRQFSNSRSEMNVSTLELGDSALYLCASSLEDGGGYTFGSGTRLTVV.